This TCR beta chain was sequenced in a study of control samples from healthy donors and cancer patients. Clones were sequenced by immunoSEQ multiplex PCR, and TCRdb holds only the in-frame ones, with some missing. Of 120,000 or so clones listed, less than 95% are singletons. Germline V lookup: CDR1 MGHRA, CDR2 YSYEKL. V shed 4 bases and J shed 0 bases, with 16 bases lying between them. CDR3 size: 17 residues. The receptor's source is a man aged 30-40 years in good health. The sequencing sample was made of blood. V is TRBV4-1 and J is TRBJ2-1; D possibly uses TRBD1 or TRBD2 (5 bases each). In nucleotides, the CDR3 is TGCGCCAGCAGCCTCGGGACCCCCTCGAGCTCCTACAATGAGCAGTTCTTC. It specifies CASSLGTPSSSYNEQFF.